This T cell receptor beta chain was observed in a study of blood T cell repertoires in COVID-19. Study information: In each case, the material was cDNA or gDNA derived from T cells, B-cell-depleted T cells, or PBMCs.

Source study methods: Counts of nucleated cells, estimated from reference gene primer amplification, were obtained. Clones were sequenced by immunoSEQ multiplex PCR, and TCRdb holds only the in-frame ones, with some missing. The DNA was the basis for D and trimming; V, J and clone size are from that table. The sample contains about 140,000 clones, roughly 84% of which appear only once. Seattle patient enrollment occurred during active infection, with longitudinal follow-up thereafter. This receptor was identified in a man aged 30-40 years with COVID-19, enrolled during active disease. The source material was peripheral blood.

CDR3 amino acids: CASSESQPSYEQYF. CDR3 sequence (DNA): TGTGCCAGCAGCGAATCACAGCCGTCCTACGAGCAGTACTTC. The chain is built from TRBV7-9 and TRBJ2-7; D call uncertain. Germline-derived CDR1 and CDR2 are SEHNR and FQNEAQ (reference sequence). CDR3 length equals 14 residues. V was cut by 5 bases and J by 1 base, with 12 bases left in between. Combining the CDR3 with reference TRBV7-9 and TRBJ2-7 gives the whole variable domain DTGVSQNPRHKITKRGQNVTFRCDPISEHNRLYWYRQTLGQGPEFLTYFQNEAQLEKSRLLSDRFSAERPKGSFSTLEIQRTEQGDSAMYLCASSESQPSYEQYFGPGTRLTVT.